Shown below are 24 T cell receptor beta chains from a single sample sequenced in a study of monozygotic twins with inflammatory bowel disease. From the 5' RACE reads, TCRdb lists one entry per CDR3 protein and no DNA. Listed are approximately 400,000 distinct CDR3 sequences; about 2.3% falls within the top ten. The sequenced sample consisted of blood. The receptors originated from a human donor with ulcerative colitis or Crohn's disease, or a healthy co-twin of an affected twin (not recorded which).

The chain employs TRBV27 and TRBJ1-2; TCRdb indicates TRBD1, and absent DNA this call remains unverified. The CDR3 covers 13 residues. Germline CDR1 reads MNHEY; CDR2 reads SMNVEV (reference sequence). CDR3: CASSLWGGAGYTF.

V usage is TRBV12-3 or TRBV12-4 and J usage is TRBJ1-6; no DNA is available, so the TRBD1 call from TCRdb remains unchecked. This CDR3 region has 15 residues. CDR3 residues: CASSIGTDLGSPLHF.

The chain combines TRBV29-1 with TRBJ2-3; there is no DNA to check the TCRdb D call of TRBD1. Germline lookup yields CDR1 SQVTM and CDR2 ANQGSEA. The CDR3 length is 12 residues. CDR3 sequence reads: CSVRTTTDTQYF.

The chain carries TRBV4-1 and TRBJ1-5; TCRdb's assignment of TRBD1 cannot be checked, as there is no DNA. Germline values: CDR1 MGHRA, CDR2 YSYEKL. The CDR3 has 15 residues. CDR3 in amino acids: CASSQDESGFQPQHF.

The CDR3 reads CASSLVTRDGYTF. The chain joins TRBV5-1 to TRBJ1-2; TCRdb's D gene call, TRBD1, goes unchecked for lack of DNA. This CDR3 comprises 13 residues. Germline CDR1 reads SGHRS; CDR2 reads YFSETQ.

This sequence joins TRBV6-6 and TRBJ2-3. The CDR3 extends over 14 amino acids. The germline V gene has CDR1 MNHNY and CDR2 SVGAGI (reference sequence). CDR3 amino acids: CASSYSGRTDTQYF.

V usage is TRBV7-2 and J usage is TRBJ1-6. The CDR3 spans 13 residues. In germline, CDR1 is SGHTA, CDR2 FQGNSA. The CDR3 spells CAARLASGSPLHF.

CDR3 region: CASSTGTANQETQYF. This chain links TRBV12-3 or TRBV12-4 with TRBJ2-5; there is no DNA to check the TCRdb D call of TRBD1. The CDR3 runs 15 residues.

CDR3 residues: CASRPATPGSYEQYF. The chain uses TRBV28 and TRBJ2-7; checking the TCRdb D call of TRBD1 is not possible without DNA. Germline CDR1 MDHEN, CDR2 SYDVKM. The CDR3 length is 15 residues.

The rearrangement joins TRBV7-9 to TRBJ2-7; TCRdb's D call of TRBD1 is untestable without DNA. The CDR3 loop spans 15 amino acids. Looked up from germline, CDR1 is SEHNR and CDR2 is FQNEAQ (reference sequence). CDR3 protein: CASSPKKDRDYEQYF. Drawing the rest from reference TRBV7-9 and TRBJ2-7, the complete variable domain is DTGVSQNPRHKITKRGQNVTFRCDPISEHNRLYWYRQTLGQGPEFLTYFQNEAQLEKSRLLSDRFSAERPKGSFSTLEIQRTEQGDSAMYLCASSPKKDRDYEQYFGPGTRLTVT.

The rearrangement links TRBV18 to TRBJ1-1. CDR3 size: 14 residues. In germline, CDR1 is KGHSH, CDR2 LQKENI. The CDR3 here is CASSPIDVNTEAFF. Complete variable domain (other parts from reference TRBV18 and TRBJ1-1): NAGVMQNPRHLVRRRGQEARLRCSPMKGHSHVYWYRQLPEEGLKFMVYLQKENIIDESGMPKERFSAEFPKEGPSILRIQQVVRGDSAAYFCASSPIDVNTEAFFGQGTRLTVV.

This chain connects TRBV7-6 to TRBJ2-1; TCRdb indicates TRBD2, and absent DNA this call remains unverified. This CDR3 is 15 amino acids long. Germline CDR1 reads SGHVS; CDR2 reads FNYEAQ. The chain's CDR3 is CASSFTSGRMNEQFF.

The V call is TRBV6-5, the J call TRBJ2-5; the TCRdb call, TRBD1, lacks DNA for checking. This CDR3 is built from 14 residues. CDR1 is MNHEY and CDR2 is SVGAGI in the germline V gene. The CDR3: CASSYTGDWETQYF.

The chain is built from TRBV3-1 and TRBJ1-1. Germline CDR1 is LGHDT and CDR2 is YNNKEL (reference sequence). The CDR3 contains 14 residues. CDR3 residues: CASSHDAGNTEAFF.

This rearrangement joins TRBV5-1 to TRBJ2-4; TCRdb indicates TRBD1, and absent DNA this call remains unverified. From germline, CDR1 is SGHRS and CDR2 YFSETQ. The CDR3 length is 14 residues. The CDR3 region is CASSRTGNEYIQYF.

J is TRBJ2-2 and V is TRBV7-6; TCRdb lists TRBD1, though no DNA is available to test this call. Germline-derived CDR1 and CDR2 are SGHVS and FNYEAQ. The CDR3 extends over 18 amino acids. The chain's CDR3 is CASSLRAGTGVGTGELFF.

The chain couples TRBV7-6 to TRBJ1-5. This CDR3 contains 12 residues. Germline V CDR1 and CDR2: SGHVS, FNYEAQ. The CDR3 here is CASSSGGQPQHF.

CDR3 in amino acids: CAWSTDRPGGSYQPQHF. The chain joins TRBV30 to TRBJ1-5. The CDR3 loop spans 17 amino acids. The germline CDR1 and CDR2 sequences are GTSNPN and SVGIG (reference sequence).

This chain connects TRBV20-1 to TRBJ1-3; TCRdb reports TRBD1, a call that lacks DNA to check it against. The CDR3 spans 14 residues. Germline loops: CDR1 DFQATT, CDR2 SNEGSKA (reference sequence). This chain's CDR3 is CSATRTESGNTIYF.

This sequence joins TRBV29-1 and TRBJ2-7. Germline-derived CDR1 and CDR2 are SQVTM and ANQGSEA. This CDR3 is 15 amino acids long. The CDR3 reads CSVVGDQLSFYEQYF.

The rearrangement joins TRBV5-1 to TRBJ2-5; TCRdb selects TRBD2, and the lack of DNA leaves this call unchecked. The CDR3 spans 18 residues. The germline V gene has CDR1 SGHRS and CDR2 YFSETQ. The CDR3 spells CASSSLLAGETTRETQYF. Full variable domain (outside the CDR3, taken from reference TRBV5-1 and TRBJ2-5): KAGVTQTPRYLIKTRGQQVTLSCSPISGHRSVSWYQQTPGQGLQFLFEYFSETQRNKGNFPGRFSGRQFSNSRSEMNVSTLELGDSALYLCASSSLLAGETTRETQYFGPGTRLLVL.

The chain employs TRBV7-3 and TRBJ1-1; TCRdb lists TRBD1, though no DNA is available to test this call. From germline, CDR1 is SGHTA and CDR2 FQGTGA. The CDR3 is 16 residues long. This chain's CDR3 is CASSPGTASMNTEAFF. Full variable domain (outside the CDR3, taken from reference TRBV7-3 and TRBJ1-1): GAGVSQTPSNKVTEKGKYVELRCDPISGHTALYWYRQSLGQGPEFLIYFQGTGAADDSGLPNDRFFAVRPEGSVSTLKIQRTERGDSAVYLCASSPGTASMNTEAFFGQGTRLTVV.

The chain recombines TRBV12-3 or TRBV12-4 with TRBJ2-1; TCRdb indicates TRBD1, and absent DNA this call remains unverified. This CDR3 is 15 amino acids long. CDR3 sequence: CASSTAGRPGNEQFF.

CDR3 in amino acids: CASSLEWQDTQYF. The rearrangement links TRBV7-9 to TRBJ2-3. The CDR3 totals 13 residues. Germline CDR1 reads SEHNR; CDR2 reads FQNEAQ (reference sequence). Full variable domain (rest looked up from reference TRBV7-9 and TRBJ2-3): DTGVSQNPRHKITKRGQNVTFRCDPISEHNRLYWYRQTLGQGPEFLTYFQNEAQLEKSRLLSDRFSAERPKGSFSTLEIQRTEQGDSAMYLCASSLEWQDTQYFGPGTRLTVL.